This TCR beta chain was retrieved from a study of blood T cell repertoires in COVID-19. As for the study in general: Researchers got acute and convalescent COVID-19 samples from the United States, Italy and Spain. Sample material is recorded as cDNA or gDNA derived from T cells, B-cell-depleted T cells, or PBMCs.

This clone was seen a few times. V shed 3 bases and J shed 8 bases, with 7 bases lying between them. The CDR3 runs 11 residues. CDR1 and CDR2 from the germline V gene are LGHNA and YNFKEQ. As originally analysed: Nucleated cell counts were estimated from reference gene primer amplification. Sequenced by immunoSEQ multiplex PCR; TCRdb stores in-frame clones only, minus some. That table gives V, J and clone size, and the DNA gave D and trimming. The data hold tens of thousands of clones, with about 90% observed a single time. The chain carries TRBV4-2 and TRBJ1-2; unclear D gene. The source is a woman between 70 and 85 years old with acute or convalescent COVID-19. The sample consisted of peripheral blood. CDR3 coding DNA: TGTGCCAGCAGCCACGGGGAAGGCTACACCTTC. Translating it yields CASSHGEGYTF.